This T cell receptor beta chain derives from a study of glioma-infiltrating T cells after dendritic cell vaccination (dated by TCRdb to about 2016). As for the study more broadly: The cohort comprised 15 glioblastoma patients from Phase I and II dendritic cell vaccination trials, 9 newly diagnosed and 6 with recurrent disease. Tumor-infiltrating lymphocyte content was quantified and tumor and blood repertoires were compared in dendritic cell-vaccinated glioblastoma patients by deep sequencing of TCR beta CDR3 regions. The vaccine consisted of monocyte-derived dendritic cells cultured seven to eight days with IL-4 and GM-CSF, then pulsed overnight with autologous tumor lysate. Each patient was given three intradermal dendritic cell vaccine injections, spaced two weeks apart, in the arm below the axilla. Between the early 2000s and the early 2010s, the patients were given dendritic cell vaccination pulsed with autologous tumor lysate. Survival after dendritic cell vaccination was correlated with TCR sequencing metrics such as TIL content and the overlap between tumor and blood repertoires. Study-wide findings and limitations: The cohort was small and heterogeneous, with few patients having full blood and tumor sets and even fewer initial-recurrent tumor pairs. No direct relationship between TCR clonality and survival was found, suggesting a diverse polyclonal response may matter. After dendritic cell vaccination, a higher estimated pretreatment TIL content predicted longer time to progression and longer overall survival. The TCR overlap response model with three groups was called speculative and said to need prospective validation.

Based on the germline V gene (reference sequence), the CDR1 and CDR2 sequences are SEHNR and FQNEAQ. V lost 5 bases and J lost 6 bases; the stretch between them is 13 bases long. Its CDR3 holds 13 amino acids, cysteine through phenylalanine. Kept here is only the CDR3 DNA, which spans 39 bases and is read in frame from base 1. The sample's time point label, decoded: after dendritic cell vaccination, including at tumor progression/relapse. To be selected, patients needed enough residual fresh-frozen tumor tissue and more than two years of available survival data. None of the glioblastoma patients carried an isocitrate dehydrogenase mutation, although molecular status otherwise varied. PBMC were collected before vaccination, two weeks after the third vaccination, and at tumor progression if tumor progression occurred. Genomic DNA was extracted with the Qiagen DNeasy Blood extraction Kit. The immunoSEQ assay amplified TCRB CDR3 regions from roughly 2 micrograms of genomic DNA, or from all available DNA when less than that amount was available. The multiplex PCR employed 60 forward primers targeting TCR V beta segments and 13 reverse primers targeting J beta segments. To estimate the number of reads per starting template, synthetic control templates were added to each sample at limiting dilution. The Illumina HiSeq System generated 87 bp sequencing reads. Per the authors' processing: PCR and sequencing errors were removed by a nearest neighbor algorithm that merged closely related sequences. TCR overlap was defined as the percentage of unique tumor TCR beta sequences that were also found in the peripheral blood of the same patient. Not all clones reach the TCRdb copy of this immuneACCESS table, which keeps in-frame sequences only. Checked studies attribute under half of the gap to unresolved V genes and leave the rest unexplained. V and J calls and clone size are given by that table; D and trimming were obtained from the DNA. This sample has approximately 110,000 clones in its table, and 90% of those were observed once. The ten largest clones capture approximately 2.7% of the sample.

In regard to this clone: The clone's antigen remains unknown. Nothing much larger sits one base from this clone, and base qualities are not available.

Material: blood, obtained after dendritic cell vaccination. Recombination linked TRBV7-9 to TRBJ1-2; the D segment cannot be called with confidence. The receptor was isolated from a human donor with glioblastoma. The DNA sequence is given as TGTGCCAGCAGCCTGGGTCAGCGAGATGGCTACACCTTC. Its coded protein is CASSLGQRDGYTF.